The entry below describes one T cell receptor beta chain. Per the original data handling: Using reference gene primer amplification, nucleated cell counts were estimated. Some clones are missing from TCRdb's copy, which holds only in-frame ones; the method was immunoSEQ multiplex PCR. V, J and clone size reflect that table, while D and trimming were determined from the DNA. The sample includes roughly 200,000 clones, around 76% of them seen just once. The sample comes from a study of blood T cell repertoires in COVID-19. Overall study: Italy, Spain and the United States were the sources of the convalescent and acute COVID-19 samples. PBMCs, B-cell-depleted T cells, or T cells provided the cDNA or gDNA that made up the material.

Trimming removed 7 bases from V and 7 bases from J; junction bases left unmatched: 3. The CDR3 loop spans 12 amino acids. Germline CDR1 reads MNHEY; CDR2 reads SVGAGI. V is TRBV6-5 and J is TRBJ1-5; 8 bases line up with TRBD1. Material: peripheral blood. The source is a woman aged 50 to 60 with active or convalescent COVID-19. The CDR3 DNA reads TGTGCCAGCAAGACAGGGGACCAGCCCCAGCATTTT. Amino acid sequence: CASKTGDQPQHF.